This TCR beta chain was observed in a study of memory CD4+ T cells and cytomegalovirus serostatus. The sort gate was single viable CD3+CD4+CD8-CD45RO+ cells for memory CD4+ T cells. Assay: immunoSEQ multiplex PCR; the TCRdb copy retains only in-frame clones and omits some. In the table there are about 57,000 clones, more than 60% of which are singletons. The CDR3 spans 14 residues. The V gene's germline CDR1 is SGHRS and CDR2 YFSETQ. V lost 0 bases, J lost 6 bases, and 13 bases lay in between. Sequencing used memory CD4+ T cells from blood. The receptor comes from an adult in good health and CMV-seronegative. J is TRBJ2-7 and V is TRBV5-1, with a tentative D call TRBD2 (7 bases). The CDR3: CASSLDRAGAEQYF. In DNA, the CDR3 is TGCGCCAGCAGCTTGGATAGGGCGGGGGCCGAGCAGTACTTC.